Shown below are 5 T cell receptor beta chains from a single sample sequenced in a study of blood T cell repertoires in COVID-19. The protocol was immunoSEQ multiplex PCR, while the TCRdb copy is restricted to in-frame clones and leaves out a portion. The sample holds under 130,000 clones, nearly 90% seen once. Sequences were obtained from peripheral blood. These receptors all come from a man in his fifties in a cohort sampled during active COVID-19.

This sequence joins TRBV5-8 and TRBJ2-5; maybe TRBD2 (5 bases). This CDR3 has 13 residues. V was pared by 5 bases and J by 5 bases, with 13 bases between. Germline CDR1 reads SGHTS; CDR2 reads YDEGEE. The CDR3 sequence: CASRGGGTETQYF. The DNA of the CDR3 is TGTGCCAGCAGGGGTGGAGGCACCGAGACCCAGTACTTC.

The rearrangement uses TRBV28 and TRBJ1-2; maybe TRBD1 (6 bases). CDR3 length equals 14 residues. The V end lost 7 bases, the J end lost 5 bases, and 17 bases lay between the germline ends. CDR1 is MDHEN and CDR2 is SYDVKM in the germline V gene. CDR3 in amino acids: CASTEEQGSYGYTF. The CDR3 DNA follows: TGTGCCAGCACCGAAGAACAGGGATCTTATGGCTACACCTTC.

The gene calls are TRBV2 and TRBJ1-1; possibly TRBD1 for D (5 bases). V was trimmed by 7 bases and J by 11 bases, leaving 20 bases between them. This CDR3 comprises 13 residues. Germline V gives CDR1 SNHLY, CDR2 FYNNEI. The CDR3 DNA follows: TGTGCCAGCACCGAACAGGCTCCGGGGGGGGCTTTCTTT. Translated: CASTEQAPGGAFF. The full variable domain, with the rest looked up from reference TRBV2 and TRBJ1-1, is EPEVTQTPSHQVTQMGQEVILRCVPISNHLYFYWYRQILGQKVEFLVSFYNNEISEKSEIFDDQFSVERPDGSNFTLKIRSTKLEDSAMYFCASTEQAPGGAFFGQGTRLTVV.

In its sample, this clone was seen a few times. This sequence joins TRBV9 and TRBJ2-1, with TRBD2 matching over 7 bases. The CDR3 extends over 18 amino acids. Unmatched junction bases numbered 15, after V lost 0 bases and J lost 6 bases. Germline values: CDR1 SGDLS, CDR2 YYNGEE. The CDR3: CASSVAGWGSGPSNEQFF. Written as DNA, the CDR3 is TGTGCCAGCAGCGTAGCGGGTTGGGGTAGCGGGCCCAGCAATGAGCAGTTCTTC.

This clone was observed a handful of times. The gene calls are TRBV20-1 and TRBJ1-5; no clear D. The CDR3 loop spans 15 amino acids. With 3 bases removed from V and 7 bases from J, the gap between germline ends came to 19 bases. CDR1 and CDR2 (germline): DFQATT, SNEGSKA (reference sequence). For the CDR3, the DNA is TGCAGTGCTAGTATTGGGCTTCACGGCGACCAGCCCCAGCATTTT. Its protein is CSASIGLHGDQPQHF.